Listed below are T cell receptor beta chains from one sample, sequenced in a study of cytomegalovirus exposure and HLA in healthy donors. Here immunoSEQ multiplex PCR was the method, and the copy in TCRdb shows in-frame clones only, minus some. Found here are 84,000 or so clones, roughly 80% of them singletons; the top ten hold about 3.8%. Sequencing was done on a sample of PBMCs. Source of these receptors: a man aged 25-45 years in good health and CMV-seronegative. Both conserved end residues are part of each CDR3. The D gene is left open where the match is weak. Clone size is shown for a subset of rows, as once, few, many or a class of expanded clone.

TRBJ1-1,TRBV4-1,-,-,TGCGCCAGCAGCCAAGACTTGCGGGTGAACACTGAAGCTTTCTTT,CASSQDLRVNTEAFF
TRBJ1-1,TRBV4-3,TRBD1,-,TGCGCCAGCAGCCAAGGTAACAGGGGGCGGGACACTGAAGCTTTCTTT,CASSQGNRGRDTEAFF
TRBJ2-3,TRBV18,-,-,TGTGCCAGCTCACCACCGAGAACAGGTCCTAGCACAGATACGCAGTATTTT,CASSPPRTGPSTDTQYF
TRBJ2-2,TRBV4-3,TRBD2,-,TGCGCCAGCAGCCAAGGCGGGGGGGCCACCGGGGAGCTGTTTTTT,CASSQGGGATGELFF
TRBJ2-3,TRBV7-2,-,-,TGTGCCAGCAGCTTAGTCGCCGGGAGATCAGATACGCAGTATTTT,CASSLVAGRSDTQYF
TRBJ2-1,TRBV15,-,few,TGTGCCACCAGCAGAGCGGCTAGCGCCTACAATGAGCAGTTCTTC,CATSRAASAYNEQFF
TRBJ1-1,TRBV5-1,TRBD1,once,TGCGCCAGCAGCCCAGACAGGGGCGATGCTTTCTTT,CASSPDRGDAFF
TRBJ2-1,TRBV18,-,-,TGTGCCAGCTCACCACTAGCGGTTAGCTACAATGAGCAGTTCTTC,CASSPLAVSYNEQFF
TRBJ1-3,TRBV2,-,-,TGTGCCAGCAGTGTTTCTCCCTCTGGAAACACCATATATTTT,CASSVSPSGNTIYF
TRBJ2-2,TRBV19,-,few,TGTGCCAGTAGTATTATAGTGTTTCCGGACACCGGGGAGCTGTTTTTT,CASSIIVFPDTGELFF
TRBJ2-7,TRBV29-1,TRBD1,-,TGCAGCGTTCGGACAGGGCGAGGGTTGGACGAGCAGTACTTC,CSVRTGRGLDEQYF
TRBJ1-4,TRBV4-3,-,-,TGCGCCAGCAGCCAAGTTACAGGACCTAATGAAAAACTGTTTTTT,CASSQVTGPNEKLFF
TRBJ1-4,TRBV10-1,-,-,TGCGCCTGCAGTGAGACGGGACACCAAGGCGAAAAACTGTTTTTT,CACSETGHQGEKLFF
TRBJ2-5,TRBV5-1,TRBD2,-,TGCGCCAGCAGCCCGGGACTAGCGGGGGCCTTCCAAGAGACCCAGTACTTC,CASSPGLAGAFQETQYF
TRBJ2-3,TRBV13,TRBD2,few,TGTGCCAGCAGCTTATCTCTAGCGGGGCTAGATACGCAGTATTTT,CASSLSLAGLDTQYF
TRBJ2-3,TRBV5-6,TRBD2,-,TGTGCCAGCAGCTTGGGGTTCGGGACTAGCGAAAATACGCAGTATTTT,CASSLGFGTSENTQYF
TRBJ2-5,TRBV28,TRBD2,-,TGTGCCAGCGGGGCGGGAGGGTCAGAGACCCAGTACTTC,CASGAGGSETQYF